The rows below give T cell receptor beta chains drawn from one sample of a study of spatial heterogeneity in lung cancer. TCRdb reprocessed the 5' RACE reads with MiXCR, giving one entry per CDR3 protein. The sample consists of about 45,000 distinct CDR3 sequences, roughly 13% of them appearing once. Specimen: PBMCs, collected at surgery. The receptors shown here come from a male donor with early-stage non-small cell lung cancer. The CDR3 runs from the conserved cysteine through the conserved F or W. Each record gives: V gene, J gene, CDR3 length, clone size, D gene, CDR3 protein, CDR3 DNA. The D gene is left open where the match is weak. Clone size appears in some rows only: once, few, many, or a class for an expanded clone.

v_gene: TRBV18
j_gene: TRBJ1-5
len: 16
abundance: many
d_gene: TRBD1
CDR3aa: CASSPPLGQGSQPQHF
CDR3nt: TGTGCCAGCTCACCACCGTTGGGACAGGGAAGTCAGCCCCAGCATTTT

v_gene: TRBV7-8
j_gene: TRBJ2-1
len: 16
abundance: many
d_gene: TRBD1
CDR3aa: CASSLLTGAPGNEQFF
CDR3nt: TGTGCCAGCAGCTTATTGACAGGGGCTCCTGGAAATGAGCAGTTCTTC

v_gene: TRBV2
j_gene: TRBJ2-2
len: 14
abundance: many
d_gene: .
CDR3aa: CASSESENTGELFF
CDR3nt: TGTGCCAGCAGTGAAAGTGAGAACACCGGGGAGCTGTTTTTT

v_gene: TRBV10-2
j_gene: TRBJ2-5
len: 14
abundance: few
d_gene: .
CDR3aa: CASSESQRQETQYF
CDR3nt: TGCGCCAGCAGTGAATCCCAGCGTCAAGAGACCCAGTACTTC

v_gene: TRBV11-2
j_gene: TRBJ1-1
len: 15
abundance: medium-sized
d_gene: TRBD1
CDR3aa: CASSFAAGGYTEAFF
CDR3nt: TGTGCCAGCAGCTTCGCCGCAGGGGGCTACACTGAAGCTTTCTTT

v_gene: TRBV27
j_gene: TRBJ2-5
len: 12
abundance: few
d_gene: .
CDR3aa: CASSFRDGTQYF
CDR3nt: TGTGCCAGCAGTTTCAGGGACGGGACCCAGTACTTC

v_gene: TRBV29-1
j_gene: TRBJ1-4
len: 12
abundance: .
d_gene: .
CDR3aa: CSVRSSNEKLFF
CDR3nt: TGCAGCGTGCGGTCCTCGAATGAAAAACTGTTTTTT

v_gene: TRBV5-1
j_gene: TRBJ2-3
len: 14
abundance: many
d_gene: .
CDR3aa: CASSLVPFTDTQYF
CDR3nt: TGCGCCAGCAGCCTCGTCCCTTTCACAGATACGCAGTATTTT

v_gene: TRBV4-1
j_gene: TRBJ1-4
len: 15
abundance: few
d_gene: TRBD1
CDR3aa: CASSPPTGDNEKLFF
CDR3nt: TGCGCCAGCAGCCCCCCGACAGGGGATAATGAAAAACTGTTTTTT

v_gene: TRBV18
j_gene: TRBJ1-1
len: 15
abundance: .
d_gene: .
CDR3aa: CASSLGRAMNTEAFF
CDR3nt: TGTGCCAGCTCACTGGGGCGGGCAATGAACACTGAAGCTTTCTTT

v_gene: TRBV24-1
j_gene: TRBJ2-2
len: 14
abundance: .
d_gene: .
CDR3aa: CATSDLPFTGELFF
CDR3nt: TGTGCCACCAGTGATTTACCCTTCACCGGGGAGCTGTTTTTT

v_gene: TRBV10-3
j_gene: TRBJ2-7
len: 12
abundance: medium-sized
d_gene: .
CDR3aa: CAISESSYEQYF
CDR3nt: TGTGCCATCAGTGAAAGCTCCTACGAGCAGTACTTC

v_gene: TRBV4-2
j_gene: TRBJ1-5
len: 15
abundance: few
d_gene: .
CDR3aa: CASSQLDSLYQPQHF
CDR3nt: TGTGCCAGCAGCCAACTCGACAGTCTGTATCAGCCCCAGCATTTT

v_gene: TRBV5-6
j_gene: TRBJ1-1
len: 15
abundance: .
d_gene: .
CDR3aa: CASSPATGGNTEAFF
CDR3nt: TGTGCCAGCAGCCCCGCGACAGGCGGGAACACTGAAGCTTTCTTT

v_gene: TRBV27
j_gene: TRBJ2-7
len: 14
abundance: .
d_gene: TRBD2
CDR3aa: CASSLASGSPGQYF
CDR3nt: TGTGCCAGCAGTTTGGCTAGCGGGAGCCCAGGGCAGTACTTC

v_gene: TRBV2
j_gene: TRBJ1-6
len: 14
abundance: .
d_gene: TRBD1
CDR3aa: CASRRTGEDSPLHF
CDR3nt: TGTGCCAGCAGGCGGACAGGGGAGGATTCACCCCTCCACTTT

v_gene: TRBV7-9
j_gene: TRBJ2-7
len: 15
abundance: many
d_gene: TRBD2
CDR3aa: CASSLVTSGTYEQYF
CDR3nt: TGTGCCAGCAGTCTCGTTACTAGCGGAACCTACGAGCAGTACTTC